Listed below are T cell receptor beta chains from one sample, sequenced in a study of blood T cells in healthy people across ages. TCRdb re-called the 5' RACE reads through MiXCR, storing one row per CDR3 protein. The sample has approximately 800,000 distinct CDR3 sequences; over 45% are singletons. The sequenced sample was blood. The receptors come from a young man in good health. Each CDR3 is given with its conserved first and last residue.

CSVGTNQNQPQHF | 13 | TRBV29-1
CASSEPGTPLSGANVLTF | 18 | TRBV25-1
CASSYSIAGGPYEQYF | 16 | TRBV6-5
CASSFSGGAYNEQFF | 15 | TRBV6-6
CASSLVLSSYNEELFF | 16 | TRBV7-2
CASSGRRGGFDYGYTF | 16 | TRBV7-9
CASSSVGMYGYGYTF | 15 | TRBV12-3/TRBV12-4
CSARATTEGRGSYNEQFF | 18 | TRBV20-1
CSAKGGAGWEQFF | 13 | TRBV20-1
CASSFQGAAEAFF | 13 | TRBV12-3/TRBV12-4
CASNPRTDTQYF | 12 | TRBV7-2
CASSESIRGSDTQYF | 15 | TRBV9
CASSLGTANYGYTF | 14 | TRBV7-9
CSASRDSDTDTQYF | 14 | TRBV20-1
CASSEFQTRPQHF | 13 | TRBV6-1
CASSRDSGYGYTF | 13 | TRBV7-9
CASSLRLAGDFSYEQYF | 17 | TRBV5-1
CASRAWEQTQYF | 12 | TRBV28
CASSELFLSYEQYF | 14 | TRBV7-2
CASSESRGTYEQYF | 14 | TRBV11-2
CASSQDLQAAPYEQYF | 16 | TRBV4-2
CASSIQGDQPQHF | 13 | TRBV19
CASSQVGTGSSPLHF | 15 | TRBV3-1
CASSHLTPGPKKLNEQFF | 18 | TRBV4-1
CSGAQGVTEAFF | 12 | TRBV29-1
CSVEGGGGTKWAFF | 14 | TRBV29-1
CASSLETSYQETQYF | 15 | TRBV7-2
CASSAGVGEQFF | 12 | TRBV7-9
CASSQGGEDEQYF | 13 | TRBV5-1
CASSVEHTDTQYF | 13 | TRBV5-1
CSVPGQDLNYAQYEQYF | 17 | TRBV20-1
CASSYPRSIYEQYF | 14 | TRBV12-3/TRBV12-4
CASSNGYSHETQYF | 14 | TRBV6-5
CASSLGQLTYEQYF | 14 | TRBV5-1
CSGGRGYNEQFF | 12 | TRBV29-1
CSARAVRAGTYYEQYF | 16 | TRBV20-1
CASSPTGQGNTEAFF | 15 | TRBV5-1
CSVGEGDNIQYF | 12 | TRBV29-1